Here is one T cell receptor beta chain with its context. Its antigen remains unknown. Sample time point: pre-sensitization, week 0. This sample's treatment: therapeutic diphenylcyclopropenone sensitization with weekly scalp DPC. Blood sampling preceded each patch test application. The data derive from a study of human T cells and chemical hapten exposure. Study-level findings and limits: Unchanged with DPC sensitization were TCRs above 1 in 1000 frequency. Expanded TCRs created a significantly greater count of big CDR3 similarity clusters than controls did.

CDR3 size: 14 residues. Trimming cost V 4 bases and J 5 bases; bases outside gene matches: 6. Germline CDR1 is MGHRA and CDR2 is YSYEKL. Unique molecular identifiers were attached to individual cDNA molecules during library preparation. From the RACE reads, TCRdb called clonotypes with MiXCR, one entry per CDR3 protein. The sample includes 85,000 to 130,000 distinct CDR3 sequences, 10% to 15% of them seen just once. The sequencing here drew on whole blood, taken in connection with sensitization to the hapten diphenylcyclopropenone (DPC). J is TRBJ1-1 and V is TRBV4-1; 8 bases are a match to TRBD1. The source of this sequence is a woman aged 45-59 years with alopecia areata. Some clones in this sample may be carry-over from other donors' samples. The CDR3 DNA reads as TGCGCCAGCAGCCCAACAGGGGGGGCGACTGAAGCTTTCTTT. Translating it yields CASSPTGGATEAFF.